The rows below give T cell receptor beta chains drawn from one sample of a study of CD8 T cells in ankylosing spondylitis. One entry per CDR3 protein results from TCRdb running MiXCR on the 5' RACE reads. The data show more than 150,000 distinct CDR3 sequences, with roughly 20% seen just once and 4.3% held by the top ten. The specimen sequenced was blood, either unsorted or a sorted T cell fraction (not recorded which). The receptors were gathered from a male donor under 30 with ankylosing spondylitis or in good health (not recorded which). The CDR3 runs from the conserved cysteine through the conserved F or W. Fields, in order: J gene, V gene, clone size, CDR3 protein. Some rows have no size entry. The others give once, few or many, or a class for an expanded clone.

j_gene: TRBJ1-1; v_gene: TRBV5-1; abundance: many; CDR3aa: CASSLGRLATEAFF
j_gene: TRBJ2-7; v_gene: TRBV2; abundance: -; CDR3aa: CASREGQTYEQYF
j_gene: TRBJ2-1; v_gene: TRBV27; abundance: many; CDR3aa: CASSLAGFGGGSYNEQFF
j_gene: TRBJ2-1; v_gene: TRBV12-3/TRBV12-4; abundance: many; CDR3aa: CASSTGQINEQFF
j_gene: TRBJ2-1; v_gene: TRBV20-1; abundance: -; CDR3aa: CSARNGTGIHEQFF
j_gene: TRBJ2-1; v_gene: TRBV7-8; abundance: -; CDR3aa: CASSLGGGLAYEQFF
j_gene: TRBJ2-7; v_gene: TRBV7-2; abundance: many; CDR3aa: CASSLVRIGVGTSGSYEQYF
j_gene: TRBJ2-3; v_gene: TRBV20-1; abundance: many; CDR3aa: CSARCQGGTDTQYF
j_gene: TRBJ2-5; v_gene: TRBV20-1; abundance: many; CDR3aa: CSATRGAQETQYF
j_gene: TRBJ2-1; v_gene: TRBV20-1; abundance: once; CDR3aa: CSARDRDHYNEQFF
j_gene: TRBJ2-1; v_gene: TRBV4-2; abundance: many; CDR3aa: CASSQGYGGELDEQFF
j_gene: TRBJ2-1; v_gene: TRBV20-1; abundance: many; CDR3aa: CSLLSGREYNEQFF
j_gene: TRBJ2-2; v_gene: TRBV10-3; abundance: many; CDR3aa: CAISDGGELFF
j_gene: TRBJ1-2; v_gene: TRBV6-2/TRBV6-3; abundance: many; CDR3aa: CASSVTNYGYTF
j_gene: TRBJ2-1; v_gene: TRBV20-1; abundance: -; CDR3aa: CSARDLLRSGRLDNEQFF
j_gene: TRBJ2-1; v_gene: TRBV6-5; abundance: many; CDR3aa: CASSKGQGPYNEQFF
j_gene: TRBJ2-1; v_gene: TRBV4-3; abundance: few; CDR3aa: CASSQNQRHEQFF
j_gene: TRBJ2-1; v_gene: TRBV3-1; abundance: many; CDR3aa: CASSQEGSGKSYNEQFF
j_gene: TRBJ2-1; v_gene: TRBV12-3/TRBV12-4; abundance: few; CDR3aa: CASSWGGPYNEQFF
j_gene: TRBJ2-1; v_gene: TRBV2; abundance: many; CDR3aa: CASSDGGGSSYNEQFF
j_gene: TRBJ1-1; v_gene: TRBV11-3; abundance: many; CDR3aa: CASSVGTYNTEAFF
j_gene: TRBJ2-3; v_gene: TRBV9; abundance: many; CDR3aa: CASNTPGGDTQYF
j_gene: TRBJ2-5; v_gene: TRBV2; abundance: -; CDR3aa: CASSPGTGKETQYF
j_gene: TRBJ2-3; v_gene: TRBV4-3; abundance: many; CDR3aa: CASSQERADTQYF
j_gene: TRBJ2-1; v_gene: TRBV29-1; abundance: -; CDR3aa: CSVRGNEQFF
j_gene: TRBJ2-1; v_gene: TRBV5-1; abundance: many; CDR3aa: CASSLGSENEQFF
j_gene: TRBJ1-2; v_gene: TRBV20-1; abundance: many; CDR3aa: CSAPDRANYGYTF
j_gene: TRBJ2-1; v_gene: TRBV7-2; abundance: many; CDR3aa: CASSFQGQPYNEQFF
j_gene: TRBJ1-6; v_gene: TRBV20-1; abundance: many; CDR3aa: CSATDRVKSPLHF
j_gene: TRBJ1-2; v_gene: TRBV7-9; abundance: many; CDR3aa: CASSPSGEHYGYTF
j_gene: TRBJ2-2; v_gene: TRBV7-9; abundance: many; CDR3aa: CASSRTGTISTGELFF
j_gene: TRBJ2-1; v_gene: TRBV6-5; abundance: many; CDR3aa: CASSYSSRGINEQFF
j_gene: TRBJ2-5; v_gene: TRBV5-6; abundance: many; CDR3aa: CASSLRASGRQETQYF
j_gene: TRBJ2-4; v_gene: TRBV7-8; abundance: many; CDR3aa: CASSPDEGREGFALAKNIQYF
j_gene: TRBJ2-7; v_gene: TRBV4-2; abundance: many; CDR3aa: CASSPGGSTPRYEQYF
j_gene: TRBJ2-7; v_gene: TRBV4-2; abundance: many; CDR3aa: CASSQEPRELSYEQYF
j_gene: TRBJ2-1; v_gene: TRBV11-2; abundance: many; CDR3aa: CASSLAQSNEQFF
j_gene: TRBJ1-1; v_gene: TRBV20-1; abundance: many; CDR3aa: CSARGKVVGAFF
j_gene: TRBJ2-3; v_gene: TRBV5-1; abundance: many; CDR3aa: CASCTSGSYTDTQYF
j_gene: TRBJ1-5; v_gene: TRBV15; abundance: many; CDR3aa: CASRQGQMGQPQHF
j_gene: TRBJ2-1; v_gene: TRBV20-1; abundance: few; CDR3aa: CSARDGLFNEQFF
j_gene: TRBJ2-2; v_gene: TRBV20-1; abundance: many; CDR3aa: CSARATNTGELFF
j_gene: TRBJ1-2; v_gene: TRBV11-2; abundance: few; CDR3aa: CAIRTGGDYGYTF
j_gene: TRBJ1-2; v_gene: TRBV20-1; abundance: many; CDR3aa: CSARRTANYGYTF
j_gene: TRBJ2-1; v_gene: TRBV24-1; abundance: many; CDR3aa: CATQSLREEGNEQFF
j_gene: TRBJ2-5; v_gene: TRBV7-2; abundance: -; CDR3aa: CASSPIGSYTETQYF
j_gene: TRBJ2-2; v_gene: TRBV20-1; abundance: -; CDR3aa: CSAETGVGGELFF
j_gene: TRBJ1-2; v_gene: TRBV19; abundance: many; CDR3aa: CASSIVKGLHYGYTF
j_gene: TRBJ2-1; v_gene: TRBV24-1; abundance: few; CDR3aa: CATSDAKEQFF
j_gene: TRBJ1-5; v_gene: TRBV6-5; abundance: many; CDR3aa: CASRLQPYSNQPQHF
j_gene: TRBJ2-7; v_gene: TRBV2; abundance: many; CDR3aa: CASSETSGSSYEQYF
j_gene: TRBJ2-3; v_gene: TRBV20-1; abundance: many; CDR3aa: CSARDPEQGDSDTQYF